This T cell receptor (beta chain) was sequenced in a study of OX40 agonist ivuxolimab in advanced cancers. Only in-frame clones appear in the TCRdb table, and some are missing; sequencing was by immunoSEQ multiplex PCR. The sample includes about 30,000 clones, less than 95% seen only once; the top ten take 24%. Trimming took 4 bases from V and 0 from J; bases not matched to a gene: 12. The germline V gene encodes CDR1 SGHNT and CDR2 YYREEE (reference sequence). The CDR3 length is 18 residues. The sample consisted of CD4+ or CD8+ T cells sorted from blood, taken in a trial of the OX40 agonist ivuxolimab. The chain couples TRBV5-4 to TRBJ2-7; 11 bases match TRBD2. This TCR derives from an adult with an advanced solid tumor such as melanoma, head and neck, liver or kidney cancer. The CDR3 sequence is CASSHGLAGVQSSYEQYF. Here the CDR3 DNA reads TGTGCCAGCAGCCATGGACTAGCGGGCGTACAAAGCTCCTACGAGCAGTACTTC. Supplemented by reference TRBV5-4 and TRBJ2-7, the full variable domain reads ETGVTQSPTHLIKTRGQQVTLRCSSQSGHNTVSWYQQALGQGPQFIFQYYREEENGRGNFPPRFSGLQFPNYSSELNVNALELDDSALYLCASSHGLAGVQSSYEQYFGPGTRLTVT.